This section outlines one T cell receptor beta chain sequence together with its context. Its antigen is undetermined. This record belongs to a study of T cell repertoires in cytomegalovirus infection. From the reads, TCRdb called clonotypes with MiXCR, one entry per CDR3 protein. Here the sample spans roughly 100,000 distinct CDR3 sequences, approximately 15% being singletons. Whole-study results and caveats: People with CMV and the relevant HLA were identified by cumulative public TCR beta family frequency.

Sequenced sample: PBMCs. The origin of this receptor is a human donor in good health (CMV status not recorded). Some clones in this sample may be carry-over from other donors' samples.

DNA of the CDR3: TGCAGTGCTAGTCTCGACAGGGTGTCCGGGGAGCTGTTTTTT. It yields the protein CSASLDRVSGELFF. The chain is built from TRBV20-1 and TRBJ2-2; 7 bases map to TRBD1. Germline trimming cut 3 bases from V and 6 bases from J; bases unmatched to any gene: 7. This CDR3 contains 14 residues. CDR1 is DFQATT and CDR2 is SNEGSKA in the germline V gene (reference sequence).